Following are 21 T cell receptor beta chains from one sample sequenced in a study of patients and donors after allogeneic stem cell transplantation. TCRdb analysed the RT-PCR reads with MiXCR anew, one entry per CDR3 protein. The sample lists fewer than 180,000 distinct CDR3 sequences, approximately 40% occurring once. Specimen: blood, either unsorted or a sorted T cell fraction (not recorded which). Receptor source: a human donor who was either an allogeneic HSCT recipient or a stem cell or donor lymphocyte infusion donor (not recorded which). It is not recorded whose cells these are; they may come from a transplant donor.

The gene calls are TRBV7-8 and TRBJ2-2, with no clear D. CDR3 length equals 12 residues. Germline values: CDR1 SGHVS, CDR2 FQNEAQ. Trimming took off 3 bases at V and 6 bases at J, with 5 bases between the two ends. Written as DNA, the CDR3 is TGTGCCAGCAGCTTCCAGGCCGGGGAGCTGTTTTTT. Protein product: CASSFQAGELFF.

V and J are TRBV7-2 and TRBJ1-6, with D maybe TRBD1 (5 bases). From germline, CDR1 is SGHTA and CDR2 FQGNSA. The CDR3 is 16 residues long. Deletions cut 6 bases from V and 5 bases from J, with 17 bases between. The CDR3 protein is CASRKTAPQDNSPLHF. As DNA, the CDR3 is TGTGCCAGCAGGAAGACAGCGCCGCAGGATAATTCACCCCTCCACTTT.

The chain is built from TRBV12-3 or TRBV12-4 and TRBJ1-2, with D perhaps matching TRBD1 (5 bases). There are 14 residues in the CDR3. Trimming took off 6 bases at V and 2 bases at J, with 13 bases between the two ends. The CDR3 spells CASSPLGGNYGYTF. The CDR3 nucleotides are TGTGCCAGCAGCCCACTCGGGGGAAACTATGGCTACACCTTC.

There are a few counts of this clonotype. The rearrangement uses TRBV5-1 and TRBJ1-1; D is possibly TRBD1 (5 bases). The CDR3 length is 11 residues. V was cut by 0 bases and J by 8 bases, with 5 bases left in between. Germline CDR1 reads SGHRS; CDR2 reads YFSETQ. The DNA for the CDR3 is TGCGCCAGCAGCTTGGACAGGGAAGCTTTCTTT. Its protein is CASSLDREAFF.

J is TRBJ1-1 and V is TRBV12-3 or TRBV12-4; no definite D call. Trimming stripped 4 bases from V and 9 bases from J, with 9 bases between. The CDR3 extends over 11 amino acids. Here the CDR3 DNA reads TGTGCCAGCAGTTACTCCTCGAAAGCTTTCTTT. This gives the protein CASSYSSKAFF.

V gene TRBV7-9 combines with J gene TRBJ2-4; D not resolved. The CDR3 length is 15 residues. Germline values: CDR1 SEHNR, CDR2 FQNEAQ (reference sequence). Between the trimmed V and J ends, which lost 2 bases and 5 bases, there was a span of 13 bases. The CDR3 nucleotides read TGTGCCAGCAGCTTATCTTCCGGCGGACAAAACATTCAGTACTTC. It specifies CASSLSSGGQNIQYF.

This clonotype has a handful of counts. J is TRBJ1-1 and V is TRBV12-3 or TRBV12-4; 8 nucleotides agree with TRBD1. CDR3 length equals 13 residues. J was trimmed by 1 base and V by 7 bases; bases with no gene match: 2. CDR3 nucleotide sequence: TGTGCCAGCACCGACAGGGGGAACACTGAAGCTTTCTTT. Translation: CASTDRGNTEAFF.

The chain combines TRBV2 with TRBJ1-3; no definite D call. This CDR3 has 17 amino acids. Germline V gives CDR1 SNHLY, CDR2 FYNNEI. V dropped 2 bases and J dropped 0 bases, with 14 bases sitting between them. CDR3 coding DNA: TGTGCCAGCAGTGAAACGGTAACTTTCTCCTCTGGAAACACCATATATTTT. Translating gives CASSETVTFSSGNTIYF.

This clonotype showed up just a few times. The chain is built from TRBV20-1 and TRBJ1-5, with D perhaps matching TRBD1 (5 bases). Germline CDR1 and CDR2: DFQATT and SNEGSKA (reference sequence). The CDR3 extends over 16 amino acids. The V end was cut by 7 bases, the J end by 0 bases, with 19 bases between. Here the CDR3 DNA reads TGCAGTGTTTTAGGGGAAAGGGGATATAGCAATCAGCCCCAGCATTTT. Translated, it gives CSVLGERGYSNQPQHF.

This clonotype occurred once. The chain employs TRBV27 and TRBJ1-6; no firm D call. This CDR3 has 14 amino acids. With 7 bases removed from V and 5 bases from J, the gap between germline ends came to 12 bases. In germline, CDR1 is MNHEY, CDR2 SMNVEV (reference sequence). The CDR3 is CASTPGGHNSPLHF. CDR3 sequence (DNA): TGTGCCAGCACCCCCGGCGGGCATAATTCACCCCTCCACTTT.

The genes are TRBV21-1 and TRBJ2-2; the table calls TRBD2, which could not be checked here. TRBV21-1 is assigned pseudogene status. The CDR3 has 14 residues. CDR3 DNA sequence: TGTGCCAGCAGCAAACGGGGGAGGACCGGGGAGCTGTTTTTT. Translated, it gives CASSKRGRTGELFF.

This sequence joins TRBV2 and TRBJ2-3; D uncertain. This CDR3 has 12 amino acids. Per germline, CDR1 SNHLY and CDR2 FYNNEI. V was clipped by 2 bases and J by 8 bases, with 8 bases between them. The CDR3 loop is CASSESRVTQYF. The CDR3 bases are TGTGCCAGCAGTGAATCTCGGGTTACGCAGTATTTT.

The table lists this clonotype with a few counts. CDR3 residues: CASSQGLAGGTNTGELFF. In DNA, the CDR3 is TGTGCCAGCAGCCAGGGCCTAGCGGGGGGCACGAACACCGGGGAGCTGTTTTTT. This sequence joins TRBV3-1 and TRBJ2-2, with TRBD2 matching 11 bases. The CDR3 is 18 residues long. V dropped 3 bases and J dropped 0; count of bases not matched to a gene: 6. Per germline, CDR1 LGHDT and CDR2 YNNKEL (reference sequence).

This clonotype was counted a few times. J is TRBJ1-2 and V is TRBV10-3; TRBD1 is a possible D gene (6 bases). CDR1 ENHRY and CDR2 SYGVKD come from the germline V gene. V was shortened by 5 bases and J by 4 bases, with 8 bases between the two germline ends. This CDR3 has 12 residues. CDR3 DNA: TGTGCCATCAGTTCGGACAGCTATGGCTACACCTTC. Translated, it gives CAISSDSYGYTF.

This clonotype has just a few counts. The J gene is TRBJ1-1, the V gene TRBV9; TRBD1 agrees at 10 bases. CDR3 size: 16 residues. V was pared by 4 bases and J by 0 bases, with 6 bases of the junction left unmatched. Looked up from germline, CDR1 is SGDLS and CDR2 is YYNGEE. CDR3 bases: TGTGCCAGCAGCCCCCGGGACAGGGGAGTGAACACTGAAGCTTTCTTT. Amino acid sequence: CASSPRDRGVNTEAFF.

The chain links TRBV3-1 to TRBJ1-2; D is unclear. The CDR3 spans 13 residues. The V and J ends lost 4 bases and 7 bases respectively, with 13 bases between them. The germline V gene encodes CDR1 LGHDT and CDR2 YNNKEL (reference sequence). The CDR3 sequence is CASSLIQHRGYTF. CDR3 DNA sequence: TGTGCCAGCAGCCTAATCCAACATCGTGGCTACACCTTC.

This chain links TRBV12-3 or TRBV12-4 with TRBJ1-5; D is perhaps TRBD1 (6 bases). The CDR3 is 15 residues long. V was shortened by 7 bases and J by 0 bases, with 13 bases between the two germline ends. The CDR3, as DNA: TGTGCCAGCACCCAAGGGGGGTATAGCAATCAGCCCCAGCATTTT. It specifies CASTQGGYSNQPQHF.

This clonotype turned up a few times. The chain has TRBV11-2 and TRBJ1-2; possibly TRBD1 for D (5 bases). Germline V gene data show CDR1 as SGHAT and CDR2 as FQNNGV. This CDR3 spans 15 amino acids. V was clipped by 5 bases and J by 2 bases, with 15 bases between them. As DNA, the CDR3 is TGTGCCAGCAGCCCTGGTCTGAGGGGAAACTATGGCTACACCTTC. Amino acids: CASSPGLRGNYGYTF.

J is TRBJ1-6 and V is TRBV10-3, with D perhaps TRBD1 (5 bases). The germline CDR1 and CDR2 sequences are ENHRY and SYGVKD. The CDR3 contains 17 residues. V lost 2 bases and J lost 0, with 11 bases in between. CDR3 loop: CAISERQRGSYNSPLHF. The CDR3 DNA follows: TGTGCCATCAGTGAGCGGCAAAGGGGCTCCTATAATTCACCCCTCCACTTT.

Comments on this clonotype: At one boundary the junction diverges from the germline segment, which might be a read error. The genes are TRBV7-7 and TRBJ2-7; 8 bases fit TRBD1. Per the germline V gene, CDR1 is SSHAT and CDR2 is FNYEAQ (reference sequence). This CDR3 contains 14 residues. For the CDR3, the DNA is TGTGCTAGCAGCCCCGGGACAGGTCTCGGGGAGCAGTACTTC. Encoded protein: CASSPGTGLGEQYF.

V is TRBV18 and J is TRBJ2-7; D is possibly TRBD1 or TRBD2 (5 bases each). There are 15 residues in the CDR3. The germline CDR1 and CDR2 sequences are KGHSH and LQKENI. V lost 4 bases, J lost 2 bases, and 15 bases lay in between. The CDR3 loop is CASSLLGQGAYEQYF. CDR3 nucleotide sequence: TGTGCCAGCTCACTTCTGGGGCAGGGAGCCTACGAGCAGTACTTC. The whole variable domain, filled in from reference TRBV18 and TRBJ2-7, reads NAGVMQNPRHLVRRRGQEARLRCSPMKGHSHVYWYRQLPEEGLKFMVYLQKENIIDESGMPKERFSAEFPKEGPSILRIQQVVRGDSAAYFCASSLLGQGAYEQYFGPGTRLTVT.